This T cell receptor beta chain derives from a study of T cell responses to AZD1222 COVID-19 vaccine (dated by TCRdb to about 2021). Concerning the study at large: A total of around 240 trial participants underwent TCR sequencing, of whom 207 had received two doses of AZD1222 and some 26 had received two doses of the MenACWY control vaccine. Trial participants were enrolled by age into subgroups of 18-55, 56-69 and 70-plus years, and around 150, 28 and 57 TCR-sequenced participants, respectively, were included in these subgroups.

The time point label for this specimen denotes: about 28 days (+/-7) after the second vaccine dose. AZD1222 recipients given second doses at about 4 weeks or at about 12 weeks were pooled, since spike-specific TCR depth and breadth were not found to differ between the two schedules. Vaccinee samples were obtained from the UK trials COV001 and COV002, which included a single-blind randomized controlled phase 2/3 trial of AZD1222 (ChAdOx1 nCoV-19) in healthy adults. For TCRbeta chain sequencing, PBMC samples from trial participants were taken at day 0 and at day 28 after the second dose. The CDR3 regions of human TCRbeta chains were analyzed by immunosequencing. Turning to the authors' computational methods: Repertoire TCRs were checked for matches against a reference library of SARS-CoV-2-specific TCRs that had been generated using the MIRA antigen-specificity platform. Breadth meant the fraction of unique TCRs that were SARS-CoV-2-associated, whereas depth meant the fraction of total T cells that were SARS-CoV-2-associated. Each spike-specific TCR was assigned to its reactive spike region and to a CD4 or CD8 class using the MIRA data. Log10-transformed breadth and depth values were compared by one-way ANOVA with Sidak's multiple comparisons tests. The immuneACCESS repertoire file appears here via TCRdb, limited to in-frame rearrangements. These files lack a portion of the clones; in checked studies, under half of the deficit traces to unresolved V genes, and the cause of the others is not known. V, J and clone size reflect that table, while D and trimming were determined from the DNA. The sample table contains more than 150,000 clones; only one count was recorded for roughly 92% of them. The ten most abundant clones make up 1.6% of the sample.

Concerning this clone: Its antigen is currently not known. Nothing much larger sits one base from this clone, and base qualities are not available.

V and J lose 6 bases and 10 bases, and a span of 10 bases separates them. The CDR3 runs 12 amino acids, cysteine and phenylalanine included. Only CDR3 DNA is held: 36 bases, read in frame from base 1. CDR1 is given as SEHNR and CDR2 as FQNEAQ, both from the germline V gene (reference sequence). Broad study findings and their caveats: After two AZD1222 doses, spike-specific TCR breadth and depth were significantly higher than at day 0 and than in MenACWY recipients. Because no samples from the day 14 peak response were available, repertoires could be characterized only after the peak T cell response. Vaccine-associated CD4 TCRs spanned the whole spike protein, with dominant responses in regions 160-218 and 743-854. Most participants were white British and females outnumbered males, and the authors suggested that clonal diversity may have been underestimated. In the small 56-69-year group, the increase in depth fell short of significance, most likely because of low power. Conclusions about previously exposed vaccinees are limited, since just six AZD1222 recipients were seropositive for SARS-CoV-2 at baseline. Nearly half of unique spike-specific TCRs reportedly recognized epitopes outside regions mutated in the B.1.351 and B.1.1.7 variants.

The sequence is built from TRBV7-9 and TRBJ1-6; the D gene is perhaps TRBD1, from 5 matching bases. The sample was peripheral blood, taken 28 days after the second AZD1222 dose. This TCR derives from an adult who received the AZD1222 COVID-19 vaccine. The DNA sequence is as follows: TGTGCCAGCAGGGGGACGGGATCACCCCTCCACTTT. The encoded protein is CASRGTGSPLHF.